This T cell receptor beta chain was identified in a study of breast tumors, draining lymph nodes, adjacent tissues. Study-wide results and caveats: Tumors had less TCR diversity than lymph nodes, more than nontumor tissue. Findings are consistent with lymph node origin and intratumoral expansion of most tumor T cells.

The CDR3 is made up of 14 amino acids. The ends were cut back, 6 bases at V and 1 base at J, with 12 bases in the middle. This clonotype came up many times. What it recognizes is unknown. TCRdb ran MiXCR on the multiplex PCR reads and lists one entry per CDR3 protein. The repertoire holds a few hundred thousand distinct CDR3 sequences, with less than 40% as singletons. Samples came from axillary lymph nodes draining the breast cancer. This receptor was taken from a female donor with breast cancer. Some clones in this sample may be carry-over from other donors' samples. The sequenced sample consisted of axillary lymph node tissue. The rearrangement links TRBV12-3 or TRBV12-4 to TRBJ2-5; a weak D match, TRBD1 (6 bases). CDR3 DNA: TGTGCCAGCAGGGTACAGGGTCCCCAAGAGACCCAGTACTTC. It translates to CASRVQGPQETQYF.